A selection of T cell receptor beta chains follows, all from one sample in a study of blood T cell repertoires in COVID-19. The data were produced by immunoSEQ multiplex PCR, yet TCRdb's version contains in-frame clones alone and is incomplete. The data contain roughly 120,000 clones, just under 90% of them singletons. Sequencing was performed on peripheral blood. These receptors were taken from a woman aged 45-65 years with acute or convalescent COVID-19. CDR3s include the opening cysteine and the closing phenylalanine or tryptophan. Fields, in order: J gene, D gene, V gene, CDR3 protein. The D gene is left open where the match is weak.

J: TRBJ2-7; D: TRBD1; V: TRBV11-2; CDR3: CASSRTGRGYEQYF
J: TRBJ2-2; D: .; V: TRBV6-5; CDR3: CASRQAPTGELFF
J: TRBJ1-4; D: .; V: TRBV2; CDR3: CASLPTPLDVKLFF
J: TRBJ1-4; D: .; V: TRBV6-1; CDR3: CASSDATGNEKLFF
J: TRBJ1-1; D: .; V: TRBV29-1; CDR3: CSVGRAVNTEAFF
J: TRBJ1-1; D: .; V: TRBV19; CDR3: CASNKGRGTEAFF
J: TRBJ1-1; D: TRBD1; V: TRBV12-3/TRBV12-4; CDR3: CASSQGVNTEAFF
J: TRBJ2-7; D: TRBD2; V: TRBV3-1/TRBV3-2; CDR3: CASSQGLAVTYEQYF
J: TRBJ2-7; D: .; V: TRBV7-2; CDR3: CASSPQSGGIDSYEQYF
J: TRBJ1-2; D: TRBD1; V: TRBV19; CDR3: CASSRKQGGNYGYTF